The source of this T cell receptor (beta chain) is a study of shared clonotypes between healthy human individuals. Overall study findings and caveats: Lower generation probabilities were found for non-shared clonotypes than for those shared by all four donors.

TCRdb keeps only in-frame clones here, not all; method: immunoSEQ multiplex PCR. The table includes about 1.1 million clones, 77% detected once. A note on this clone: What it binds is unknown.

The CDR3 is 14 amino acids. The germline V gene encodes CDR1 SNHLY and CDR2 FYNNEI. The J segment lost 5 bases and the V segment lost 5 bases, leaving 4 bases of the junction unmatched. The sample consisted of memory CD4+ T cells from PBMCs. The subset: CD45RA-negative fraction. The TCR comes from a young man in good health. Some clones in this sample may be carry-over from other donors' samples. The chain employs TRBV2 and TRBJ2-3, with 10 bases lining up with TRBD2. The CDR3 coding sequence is TGTGCCAGCAGTTGGACTAGCGGTGAAGATACGCAGTATTTT. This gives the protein CASSWTSGEDTQYF.